This record looks at one T cell receptor (beta chain) sequence and its context. This clone was recorded only once. Its antigen has not been determined. Per-base qualities were not stored, and no clone one base away is much larger. The cohort comprised some 700 healthy bone marrow donors. Cohort members were all nominally healthy when sampled, although unrecorded immune exposures were likely present. The donor was CMV seropositive and was included in the group of almost 300 seropositive cohort members. Every donor gave a peripheral blood sample, and the peripheral blood mononuclear cells from that sample were used for TCR beta sequencing. The Qiagen DNeasy Blood Extraction Kit was used to extract genomic DNA from the blood cell samples. The sample is drawn from a study of cytomegalovirus exposure and HLA in healthy donors (dated by TCRdb to the late 2010s). Regarding the research as a whole: An earlier analysis of several hundred of the donors reported 250 to 350 Gb of sequence data and 95 million to 140 million unique TCR beta sequences obtained from about 170 million T cells. The study was designed to test whether signatures of past pathogen exposure could be identified by cataloging public T cell receptors. An early release that covered roughly 600 HLA-typed donors contained about 300 gigabases of sequencing data and 70 million to 100 million unique TCR sequences. A later analysis re-examined previously published TCR beta repertoires from roughly 720 donors and added high-resolution HLA genotyping to investigate patterns of TCR occurrence. Rather than drawing on any new phenotypic data, the later analysis identified candidate immune exposures from TCR beta sequences and the way those sequences occurred across donors. Genome-wide SNP genotypes for about 55% of the roughly 670 donors were used in a later genetic analysis, which treated that subset as a discovery cohort. To decide whether each TCR beta V gene segment behaved as functional or pseudogenic, an earlier analysis of over 500 of the donors relied on high-throughput TCR beta sequencing. Every repertoire in the discovery cohort had been generated on one and the same sequencing platform. The study combined high-throughput TCR immunosequencing, statistical association of individual TCRs with disease status, and machine learning to predict cytomegalovirus infection status. The study profiled the T cell repertoires of hundreds of subjects by immunosequencing and related them to cytomegalovirus serostatus. Roughly 5 DR-DQ haplotypes were treated as single units for association and clustering because of strong linkage in the cohort. In addition to the first cohort of approximately 650 subjects, a separate validation cohort of 130 or so different subjects was used. Among the approximately 400 genotyped donors, around 81% belonged to the genetic ancestry cluster associated with self-reported Caucasian donors. HLA typing included class I and class II loci at four-digit resolution. Across some 400 genotyped donors of the cohort, an average of about 240,000 unique TCR beta nucleotide sequences per donor were sequenced, and around 19% of those sequences were non-productive. The number of donors typed differed by locus, with roughly 620-640 for A, B, C, DRB1 and DQB1, roughly 520 for DQA1, 600 to 610 for DPA1, and some 440 for DPB1. Donor age, sex, ethnicity and CMV serostatus were compiled alongside the repertoire data. Results the study describes overall, beyond this receptor: When HLA alleles, especially DR and DQ, strongly co-occurred, attributing TCR associations to individual alleles was difficult. In the study, roughly 160 TCR beta chains were listed as associated with cytomegalovirus. Some IMGT-functional V segments, including TRBV6-2 and TRBV6-3, could not be distinguished by the 87-base-pair reads and were therefore excluded. Several of the top co-occurrence clusters appeared to be linked to parvovirus B19, influenza, CMV and Epstein-Barr virus, according to a later analysis. Only TCR beta chains were sequenced in this cohort, and the absence of alpha or paired-chain data limited detectable features. Presence/absence analyses assumed roughly uniform sequencing depth across donors, an assumption that may not hold. A later analysis associated 16,951 TCR beta sequences with specific HLA alleles at a false discovery rate of 0.05. A further reported finding was that TCR beta sequences accurately predicted the HLA-A and HLA-B alleles for most subjects in the first cohort. A later analysis found that HLA-associated TCR beta chains were more clonally expanded and had lower generation probabilities than equally common non-associated chains. The earlier analysis of a few hundred of the donors excluded about 16 rarely observed V segments, including chromosome 9 orphons, because counts were too low. In a later genetic analysis, a missense DCLRE1C variant was associated with V-gene and J-gene trimming of TCR beta chains, and the association was replicated in an independent cohort. In an earlier analysis of approximately 590 of the donors, most TCR beta V segments appeared in productive rearrangements about 87% or about 30% of the time, broadly matching IMGT annotations. Correlated functional status among segregating V segments might reflect linkage disequilibrium, but an unknown experimental factor could not be ruled out. A cluster of highly shared sequence variants was judged likely to be a technical artifact of the sequencing pipeline. While some public TCRs were present in many individuals, most TCR sequences turned up only very rarely across donors. A later analysis found that TCR association rates varied across HLA loci, with DRB1 alleles showing the most associated TCRs and HLA-C alleles the fewest. A later genetic analysis reported fewer N-insertions in productive TCRs among donors in an Asian-associated ancestry cluster than the roughly 700-donor mean. The authors suggested that the approach could potentially be extended to other disease states and immunological phenotypes. The only immune exposure information available for the cohort was CMV serostatus. A few of the identified cytomegalovirus-associated TCR beta chains were confirmed in vitro to be specific for cytomegalovirus antigens. Because HLA typing was missing for some donors at each locus, association tests included only the typed subset. Cytomegalovirus status was reported to be diagnosed by the classifier with high specificity and sensitivity in both the original and validation cohorts. Most CMV-associated TCR beta chains appeared to be HLA-restricted in a later analysis, and the HLA associations seemed to be driven largely by CMV exposure.

Library preparation was by the immunoSEQ multiplex PCR assay. The multiplex PCR relied on a mix of 60 forward primers for TCR Vbeta segments and 13 reverse primers for TCR Jbeta segments. The CDR3 region of rearranged TCR beta genes was amplified from genomic DNA by a multiplex PCR assay. On the Illumina HiSeq System, the amplified TCR beta libraries were sequenced as 87-base-pair reads. The source study handled its data this way. Across the 600 to 700 repertoires, a later analysis counted some 81 million unique TCR beta chains, some 11 million of which were shared by at least two donors. Raw reads were error-corrected and collapsed into unique sequences with a nearest-neighbor algorithm that merged closely related sequences to remove PCR and sequencing errors. Alignment of CDR3 sequences to IMGT reference sequences was used to assign V, D and J gene segments. For a sequence to be retained, a match of at least six nucleotides was required to both a V gene segment and a J gene segment. Rearrangements were classified as productive when the CDR3 lacked stop codons and remained in frame with V and J, and all other rearrangements were classified as non-productive. CDR3 was defined according to IMGT convention as the region running from the second conserved V-encoded cysteine to the conserved J-encoded phenylalanine. The earlier analysis of about 500 of the donors excluded sequences that lacked an unambiguous match to a single V gene segment. An earlier analysis of several hundred of the donors called V segments functional above 56.7% productive rearrangements and segregating when the between-donor standard deviation exceeded 5%. To diagnose cytomegalovirus status from the catalog of TCR beta chain sequences, a statistical classification framework was built. A later analysis assigned V and J genes by comparing TCR nucleotide sequences with IMGT/GENE-DB human TR gene sequences. Using the TCRdist pipeline, a later analysis assigned CDR3 sequences along with most-parsimonious VDJ recombination scenarios. A later analysis defined each TCR beta chain by its CDR3 amino acid sequence plus V-gene family, and excluded reads lacking a unique V-gene family. As a way to deal with suspected cross-contamination and a sequencing artifact, a later analysis dropped over 550 nucleotide sequences that were highly shared and had low generation probability. A later analysis calculated a clonal expansion index for each public chain from normalized within-repertoire ranks of inferred template counts. Generation probabilities in a later analysis came from a VDJ recombination model fitted to out-of-frame rearrangements, and those results were checked against IGoR. A later analysis scored TCR-TCR, TCR-HLA and TCR-CMV co-occurrence with hypergeometric tests, applying a repertoire-size bias correction to TCR pairs. False discovery rates were estimated in a later analysis by permuting HLA or CMV assignments 20 times. In a later analysis, co-occurring TCRs were grouped with DBSCAN, and TCRdist sequence similarity was added when clustering was performed within HLA-allele-positive subsets. Co-occurrence clustering excluded repertoires with fewer than 30,000 or more than 120,000 public chains, plus five with anomalous nucleotide sharing. Sourced from immuneACCESS, this table was stored by TCRdb with only in-frame sequences that have V and J called. A share of the clones is absent; for the studies checked, an unresolved V gene accounts for under half, and the remainder has no known explanation. The DNA was the basis for D and trimming; V, J and clone size are from that table. Across this sample there are 95,000 to 100,000 clones, with around 86% seen only once. Together, the top ten hold under 4.5% of the sample.

Including the terminal cysteine and phenylalanine, the CDR3 comprises 12 residues. Of the read, only the CDR3 DNA is kept; its 36 bases are in frame from base 1. The germline V gene provides CDR1 SGDLS and CDR2 YYNGEE. Cut back by 5 bases and 11 bases, the V and J ends lie 16 bases apart. The clonotype originates from a female donor in good health and CMV-seropositive. Specimen: PBMCs. The chain couples TRBV9 to TRBJ1-2; possibly the D gene is TRBD1, per 6 matching bases. In nucleotide form, the sequence is TGTGCCAGCAGTTCAGCCTTGAGGGGGTACACCTTC. This yields the protein CASSSALRGYTF. With all but the CDR3 taken from the reference TRBV9 and TRBJ1-2 genes, the full variable domain is: DSGVTQTPKHLITATGQRVTLRCSPRSGDLSVYWYQQSLDQGLQFLIQYYNGEERAKGNILERFSAQQFPDLHSELNLSSLELGDSALYFCASSSALRGYTFGSGTRLTVV.